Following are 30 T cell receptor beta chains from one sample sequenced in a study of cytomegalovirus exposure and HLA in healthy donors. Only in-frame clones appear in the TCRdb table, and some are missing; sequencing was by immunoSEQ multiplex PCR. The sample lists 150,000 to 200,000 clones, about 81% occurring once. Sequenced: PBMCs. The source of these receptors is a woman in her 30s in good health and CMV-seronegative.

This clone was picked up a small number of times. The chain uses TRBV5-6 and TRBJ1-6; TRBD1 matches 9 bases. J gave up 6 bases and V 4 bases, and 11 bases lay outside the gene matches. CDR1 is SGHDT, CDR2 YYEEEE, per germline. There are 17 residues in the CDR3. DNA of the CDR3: TGTGCCAGCAGCGGGCCCGGGACAGGGTTTACTAATTCACCCCTCCACTTT. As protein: CASSGPGTGFTNSPLHF.

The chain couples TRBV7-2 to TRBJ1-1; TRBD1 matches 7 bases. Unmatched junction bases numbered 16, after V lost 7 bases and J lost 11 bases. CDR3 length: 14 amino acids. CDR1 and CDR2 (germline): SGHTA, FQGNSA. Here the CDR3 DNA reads TGTGCCAGCACTTTTCACGGACAGGCGCCTCGTGCTTTCTTT. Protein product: CASTFHGQAPRAFF.

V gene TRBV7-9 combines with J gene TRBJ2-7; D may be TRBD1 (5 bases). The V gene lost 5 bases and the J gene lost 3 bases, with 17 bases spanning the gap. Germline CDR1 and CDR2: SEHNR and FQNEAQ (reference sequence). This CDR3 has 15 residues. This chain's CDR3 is CASSLGRARDYEQYF. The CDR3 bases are TGTGCCAGCAGCCTGGGCAGGGCTCGTGACTACGAGCAGTACTTC. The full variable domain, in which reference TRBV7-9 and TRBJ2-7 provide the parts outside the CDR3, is DTGVSQNPRHKITKRGQNVTFRCDPISEHNRLYWYRQTLGQGPEFLTYFQNEAQLEKSRLLSDRFSAERPKGSFSTLEIQRTEQGDSAMYLCASSLGRARDYEQYFGPGTRLTVT.

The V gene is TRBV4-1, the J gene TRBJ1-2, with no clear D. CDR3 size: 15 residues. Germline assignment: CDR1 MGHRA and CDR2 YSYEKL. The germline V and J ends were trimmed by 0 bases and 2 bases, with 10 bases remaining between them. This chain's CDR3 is CASSQDPGGNYGYTF. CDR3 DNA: TGCGCCAGCAGCCAAGATCCGGGCGGGAACTATGGCTACACCTTC.

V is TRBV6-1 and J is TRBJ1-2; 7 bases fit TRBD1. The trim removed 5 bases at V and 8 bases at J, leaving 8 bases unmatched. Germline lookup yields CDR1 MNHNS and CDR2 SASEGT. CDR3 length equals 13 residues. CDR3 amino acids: CASSPPDRYGYTF. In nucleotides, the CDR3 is TGTGCCAGCAGTCCCCCGGACAGGTACGGCTACACCTTC.

Written as DNA, the CDR3 is TGTGCCAGCAGTGTAGCCAGGGTTGGCTATGGCTACACCTTC. It specifies CASSVARVGYGYTF. The chain couples TRBV2 to TRBJ1-2; TRBD1 is a possible D gene (5 bases). V was clipped by 4 bases and J by 4 bases, with 13 bases between them. The CDR3 spans 14 residues. Looked up from germline, CDR1 is SNHLY and CDR2 is FYNNEI.

CDR3 in amino acids: CASSSGLAPTYEQYF. CDR3 coding DNA: TGTGCCAGCAGCTCAGGACTAGCGCCCACCTACGAGCAGTACTTC. The rearrangement joins TRBV5-6 to TRBJ2-7; 9 nucleotides agree with TRBD2. Germline-derived CDR1 and CDR2 are SGHDT and YYEEEE. The CDR3 loop spans 15 amino acids. V was clipped by 3 bases and J by 2 bases; unmatched bases: 6.

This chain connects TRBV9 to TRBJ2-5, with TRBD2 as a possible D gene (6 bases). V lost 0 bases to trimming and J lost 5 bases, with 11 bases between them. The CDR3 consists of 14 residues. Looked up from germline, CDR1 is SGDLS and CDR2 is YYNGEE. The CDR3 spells CASSVELAGETQYF. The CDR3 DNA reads TGTGCCAGCAGCGTAGAACTAGCTGGGGAGACCCAGTACTTC. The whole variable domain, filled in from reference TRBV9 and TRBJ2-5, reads DSGVTQTPKHLITATGQRVTLRCSPRSGDLSVYWYQQSLDQGLQFLIQYYNGEERAKGNILERFSAQQFPDLHSELNLSSLELGDSALYFCASSVELAGETQYFGPGTRLLVL.

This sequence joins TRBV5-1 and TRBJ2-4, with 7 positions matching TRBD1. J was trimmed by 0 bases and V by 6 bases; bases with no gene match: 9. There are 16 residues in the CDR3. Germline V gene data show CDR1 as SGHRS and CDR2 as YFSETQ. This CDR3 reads CASTWDSSLAKNIQYF. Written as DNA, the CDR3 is TGCGCCAGCACCTGGGACAGTTCTCTAGCCAAAAACATTCAGTACTTC.

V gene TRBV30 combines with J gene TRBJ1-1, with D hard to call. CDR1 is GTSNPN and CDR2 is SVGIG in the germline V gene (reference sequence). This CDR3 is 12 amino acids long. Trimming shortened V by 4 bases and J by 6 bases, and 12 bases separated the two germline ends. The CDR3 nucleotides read TGTGCCTGGACAGGAAAACCCTCTGAAGCTTTCTTT. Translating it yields CAWTGKPSEAFF.

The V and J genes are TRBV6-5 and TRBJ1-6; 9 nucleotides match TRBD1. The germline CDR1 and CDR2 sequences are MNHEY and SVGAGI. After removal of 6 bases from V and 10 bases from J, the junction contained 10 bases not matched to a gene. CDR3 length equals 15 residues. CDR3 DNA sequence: TGTGCCAGCAGAGGGGACAGGGTGGGAGGCTCACCCCTCCACTTT. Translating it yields CASRGDRVGGSPLHF.

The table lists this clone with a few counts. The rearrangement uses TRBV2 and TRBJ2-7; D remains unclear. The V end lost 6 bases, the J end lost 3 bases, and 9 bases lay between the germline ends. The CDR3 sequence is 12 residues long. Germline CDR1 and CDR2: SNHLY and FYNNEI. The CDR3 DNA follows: TGTGCCAGCAGGAGAGACAACTACGAGCAGTACTTC. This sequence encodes CASRRDNYEQYF.

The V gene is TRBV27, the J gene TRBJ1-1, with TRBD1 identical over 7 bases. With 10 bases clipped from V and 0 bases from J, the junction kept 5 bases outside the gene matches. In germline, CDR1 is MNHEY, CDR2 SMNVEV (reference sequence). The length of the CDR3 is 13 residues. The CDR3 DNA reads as TGTGCCACCCGGACAGGCTTGAACACTGAAGCTTTCTTT. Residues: CATRTGLNTEAFF.

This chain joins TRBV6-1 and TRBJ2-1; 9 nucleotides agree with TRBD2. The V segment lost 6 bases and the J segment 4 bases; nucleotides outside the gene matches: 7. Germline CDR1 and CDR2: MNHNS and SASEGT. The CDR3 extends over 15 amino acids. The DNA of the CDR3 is TGTGCCAGCAGGCCCGGTGCGGGAGGGTACAATGAGCAGTTCTTC. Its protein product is CASRPGAGGYNEQFF.

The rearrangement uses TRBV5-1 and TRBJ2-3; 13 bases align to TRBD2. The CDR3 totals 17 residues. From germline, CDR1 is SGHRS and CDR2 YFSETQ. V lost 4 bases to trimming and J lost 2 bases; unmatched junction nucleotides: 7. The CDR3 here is CASSRLAGGTTTDTQYF. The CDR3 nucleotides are TGCGCCAGCAGCAGACTAGCGGGGGGTACAACCACAGATACGCAGTATTTT.

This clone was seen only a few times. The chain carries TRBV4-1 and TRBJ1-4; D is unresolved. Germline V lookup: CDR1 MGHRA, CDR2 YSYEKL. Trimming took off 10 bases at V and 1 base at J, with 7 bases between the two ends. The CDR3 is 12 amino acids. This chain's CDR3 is CATSETNEKLFF. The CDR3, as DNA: TGCGCCACTTCAGAAACTAATGAAAAACTGTTTTTT.

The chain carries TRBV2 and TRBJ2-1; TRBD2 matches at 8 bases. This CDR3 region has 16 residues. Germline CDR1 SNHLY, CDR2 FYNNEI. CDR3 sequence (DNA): TGTGCTTGCGCGGGAGGCTCAAGCATCTCCACCAATGAGCAGTTCTTC. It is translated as CACAGGSSISTNEQFF.

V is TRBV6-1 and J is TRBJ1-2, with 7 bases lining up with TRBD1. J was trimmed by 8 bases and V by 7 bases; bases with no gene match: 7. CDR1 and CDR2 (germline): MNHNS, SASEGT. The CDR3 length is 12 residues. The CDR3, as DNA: TGTGCCAGCACCCCCGACAGGGACGGCTACACCTTC. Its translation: CASTPDRDGYTF.

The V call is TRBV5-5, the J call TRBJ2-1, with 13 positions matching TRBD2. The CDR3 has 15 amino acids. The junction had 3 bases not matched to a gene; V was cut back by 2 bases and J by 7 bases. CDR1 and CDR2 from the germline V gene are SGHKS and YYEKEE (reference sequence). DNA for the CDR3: TGTGCCAGCAGCTTTACGGGACTAGCGGGAAATGAGCAGTTCTTC. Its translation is CASSFTGLAGNEQFF.

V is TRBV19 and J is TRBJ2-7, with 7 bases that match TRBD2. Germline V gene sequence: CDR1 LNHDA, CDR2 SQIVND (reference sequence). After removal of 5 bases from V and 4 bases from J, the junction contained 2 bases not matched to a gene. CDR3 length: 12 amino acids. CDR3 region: CASSPAGYEQYF. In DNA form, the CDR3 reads TGTGCCAGTAGTCCAGCGGGGTACGAGCAGTACTTC.

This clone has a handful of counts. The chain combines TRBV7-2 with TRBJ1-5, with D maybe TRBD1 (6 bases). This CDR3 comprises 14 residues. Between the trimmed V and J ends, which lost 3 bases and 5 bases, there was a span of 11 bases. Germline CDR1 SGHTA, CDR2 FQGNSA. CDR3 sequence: CASSLGGRDQPQHF. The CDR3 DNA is TGTGCCAGCAGCTTGGGGGGGCGAGATCAGCCCCAGCATTTT. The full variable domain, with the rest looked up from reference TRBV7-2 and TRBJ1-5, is GAGVSQSPSNKVTEKGKDVELRCDPISGHTALYWYRQSLGQGLEFLIYFQGNSAPDKSGLPSDRFSAERTGGSVSTLTIQRTQQEDSAVYLCASSLGGRDQPQHFGDGTRLSIL.

CDR3 in amino acids: CASRVQGVGTEAFF. The CDR3 region has the DNA TGTGCCAGCAGGGTACAGGGGGTTGGCACTGAAGCTTTCTTT. The rearrangement uses TRBV27 and TRBJ1-1; TRBD1 matches 8 bases. Germline V gene data show CDR1 as MNHEY and CDR2 as SMNVEV (reference sequence). The CDR3 runs to 14 residues. After removal of 6 bases from V and 4 bases from J, the junction contained 7 bases not matched to a gene.

The CDR3 DNA reads TGTGCCAGCAGAAGGACAGGGGGTTACGAGCAGTACTTC. Translated: CASRRTGGYEQYF. This chain joins TRBV6-1 and TRBJ2-7; 10 nucleotides align to TRBD1. V lost 6 bases and J lost 4; bases outside the gene matches: 3. The CDR3 is 13 residues long. Per the germline V gene, CDR1 is MNHNS and CDR2 is SASEGT.

Here the CDR3 DNA reads TGCGCCAGCGGCACAGGGTCCTATGGCTACACCTTC. Translation: CASGTGSYGYTF. The chain is built from TRBV5-1 and TRBJ1-2; D may be TRBD1 (6 bases). Trimming shortened V by 7 bases and J by 4 bases, and 11 bases separated the two germline ends. CDR1 SGHRS and CDR2 YFSETQ come from the germline V gene. The CDR3 contains 12 residues. Full variable domain (missing parts from reference TRBV5-1 and TRBJ1-2): KAGVTQTPRYLIKTRGQQVTLSCSPISGHRSVSWYQQTPGQGLQFLFEYFSETQRNKGNFPGRFSGRQFSNSRSEMNVSTLELGDSALYLCASGTGSYGYTFGSGTRLTVV.

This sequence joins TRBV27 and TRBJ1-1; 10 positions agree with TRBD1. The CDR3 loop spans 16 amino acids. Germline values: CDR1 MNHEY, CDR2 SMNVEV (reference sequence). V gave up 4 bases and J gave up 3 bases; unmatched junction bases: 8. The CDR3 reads CASSSRQGADYTEAFF. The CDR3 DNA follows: TGTGCCAGCAGTTCCCGACAGGGGGCGGACTACACTGAAGCTTTCTTT.

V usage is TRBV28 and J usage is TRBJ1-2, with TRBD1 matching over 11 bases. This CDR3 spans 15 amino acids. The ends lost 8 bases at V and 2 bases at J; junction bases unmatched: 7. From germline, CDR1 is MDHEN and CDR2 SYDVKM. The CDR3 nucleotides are TGTGCCAGCGACTCGGACAGGGGGCGAAACTATGGCTACACCTTC. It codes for CASDSDRGRNYGYTF.

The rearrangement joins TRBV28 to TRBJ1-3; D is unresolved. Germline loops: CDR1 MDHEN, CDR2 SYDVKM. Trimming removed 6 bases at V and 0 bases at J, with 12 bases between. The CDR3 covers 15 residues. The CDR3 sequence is CASSPLFISGNTIYF. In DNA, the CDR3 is TGTGCCAGCAGCCCCCTATTTATCTCTGGAAACACCATATATTTT.

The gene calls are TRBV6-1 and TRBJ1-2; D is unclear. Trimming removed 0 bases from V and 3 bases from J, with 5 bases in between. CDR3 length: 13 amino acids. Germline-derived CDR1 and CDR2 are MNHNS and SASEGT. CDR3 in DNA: TGTGCCAGCAGTGAAGCCGCGTACTATGGCTACACCTTC. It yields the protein CASSEAAYYGYTF.

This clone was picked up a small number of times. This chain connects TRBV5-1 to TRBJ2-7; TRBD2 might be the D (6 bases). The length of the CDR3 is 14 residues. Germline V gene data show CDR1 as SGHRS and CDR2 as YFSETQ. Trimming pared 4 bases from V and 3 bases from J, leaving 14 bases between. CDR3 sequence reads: CASSPARDFYEQYF. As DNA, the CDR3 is TGCGCCAGCAGCCCTGCCCGGGACTTCTACGAGCAGTACTTC.

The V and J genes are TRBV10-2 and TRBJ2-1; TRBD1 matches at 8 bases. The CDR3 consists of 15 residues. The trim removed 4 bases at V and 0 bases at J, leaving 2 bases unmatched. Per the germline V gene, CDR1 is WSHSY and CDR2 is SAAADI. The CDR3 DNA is TGCGCCAGCAGTGGGACAGGGTTCTCCTACAATGAGCAGTTCTTC. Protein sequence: CASSGTGFSYNEQFF.